This paragraph covers one T cell receptor beta chain sequence. Additional DNA sequences in this sample encode the identical CDR3. The data were taken from a study of control samples from healthy donors and cancer patients. TCRdb's copy holds only in-frame clones and misses some; the assay was immunoSEQ multiplex PCR. The sample consists of some 120,000 clones, about 95% of them appearing once. The CDR3 totals 13 residues. V gave up 3 bases and J gave up 1 base, with 6 bases separating them. The sample consisted of blood. The chain has TRBV12-3 or TRBV12-4 and TRBJ1-1; D possibly corresponds to TRBD1 (5 bases). The sequence was obtained from a young man in good health. The CDR3 loop is CASSLGQNTEAFF. The CDR3 DNA is TGTGCCAGCAGTTTGGGGCAGAACACTGAAGCTTTCTTT.